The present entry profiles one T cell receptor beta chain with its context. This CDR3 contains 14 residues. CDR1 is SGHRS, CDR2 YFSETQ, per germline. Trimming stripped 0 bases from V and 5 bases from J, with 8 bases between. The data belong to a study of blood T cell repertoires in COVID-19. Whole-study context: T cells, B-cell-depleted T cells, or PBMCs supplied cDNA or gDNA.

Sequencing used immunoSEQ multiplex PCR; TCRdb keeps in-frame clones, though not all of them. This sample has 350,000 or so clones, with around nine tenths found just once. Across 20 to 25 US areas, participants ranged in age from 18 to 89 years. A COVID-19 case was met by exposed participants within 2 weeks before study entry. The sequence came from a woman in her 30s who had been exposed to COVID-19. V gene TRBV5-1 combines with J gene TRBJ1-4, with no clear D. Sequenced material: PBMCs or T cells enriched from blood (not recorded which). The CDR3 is CASSLVDINEKLFF. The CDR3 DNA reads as TGCGCCAGCAGCTTGGTAGACATAAATGAAAAACTGTTTTTT.